The present T cell receptor beta chain was sequenced within a study of CD8 T cells in Susac syndrome. Reverse transcription of about 0.5 to 1 ug RNA was carried out with random hexamers. TCRdb processed the immunoSEQ multiplex PCR reads anew with MiXCR; each CDR3 protein has one entry. The data show some 300,000 distinct CDR3 sequences, with around 91% seen just once and more than 0.15% held by the top ten. CDR3 length equals 16 residues. Germline assignment: CDR1 SGDLS and CDR2 YYNGEE. V dropped 4 bases and J dropped 2; count of bases not matched to a gene: 6. Input material: CD8+ T cells from PBMCs. The source is a human donor with multiple sclerosis. This chain joins TRBV9 and TRBJ2-2; 9 bases align to TRBD2. The CDR3 region has the DNA TGTGCCAGCAGCTCGCGACTAGCGGATAACACCGGGGAGCTGTTTTTT. Residues: CASSSRLADNTGELFF.